This T cell receptor beta chain is drawn from a study of blood T cell repertoires in COVID-19 (dated by TCRdb to the early 2020s). About the full investigation: Samples covering the acute and convalescent phases of COVID-19 were provided by collaborators in the United States, Italy and Spain. Where available, HLA class I and class II types were obtained from metadata supplied by the sample provider rather than from assay-based typing. The dataset comprised deeply sampled blood TCRbeta repertoires from subjects exposed to, actively infected with, or recovered from COVID-19. The repertoires were released in a freely available public database meant as a resource for research on the immune response to SARS-CoV-2. The samples were drawn from two sources: the first 160 participants of the ongoing ImmuneRACE study, and 1,000 to 1,500 subjects contributed by 6 global collaborators. The sample metadata nearly always contained a de-identified subject ID, COVID-19 status, age in years and sex. The material from the prospective study consisted of cDNA or gDNA derived from T cells, B-cell-depleted T cells, or PBMCs.

V lost 1 base and J lost 9 bases; the stretch between them is 13 bases long. The CDR3 contains 14 residues, cysteine and phenylalanine counted. Solely the CDR3 DNA is kept, with 42 bases framed from the first base. The germline V gene yields SGHAT for CDR1 and FQNNGV for CDR2. Whole blood was collected in K2EDTA tubes by collaborating institutions according to the institutions' own protocols. Collaborator samples were shipped for TCRbeta analysis as frozen whole blood, isolated PBMCs, or DNA extracted from either sample type. TCRbeta CDR3 regions were amplified from genomic DNA by means of the immunoSEQ Assay, a bias-controlled multiplex PCR. In the paper's pipeline: Nucleated cell counts per sample were estimated from amplification of reference gene primers within the assay. To quantify the absolute abundance of each unique TCRbeta CDR3 rearrangement, sequence reads were collapsed and filtered. For each sample, productive Simpson clonality was calculated as the square root of Simpson's diversity index across productive rearrangements. Here the immuneACCESS table is served through TCRdb, limited to in-frame sequences with V and J called. Missing clones are a known gap in these copies; in checked studies unresolved V genes cover under half, and the rest lacks a known reason. The V and J calls and clone size come from that table; D and trimming were worked out from the DNA. The sample table shows 35,000 to 50,000 clones, and around 89% are seen once. The top ten clones comprise 15% to 17% of the sample.

Results the study describes overall, beyond this receptor: The amount of clinical and demographic metadata varied by source and participant and was provided uncurated.

To note about this clone: No antigen is known for it. No per-base quality is available; no much larger clone lies one base away.

Sequencing was done on a sample of peripheral blood. This chain is built from TRBV11-2 and TRBJ2-1; too little of a D gene remains to name it. This TCR was sampled from a man in his sixties or seventies with active COVID-19. The CDR3 region: CASSLGFLPSEQFF. The nucleotides are TGTGCCAGCAGCTTAGGTTTCCTGCCCAGTGAGCAGTTCTTC.